These 10 T cell receptor beta chains were all obtained from the same sample, sequenced in a study of OX40 agonist ivuxolimab in advanced cancers. The protocol was immunoSEQ multiplex PCR, while the TCRdb copy is restricted to in-frame clones and leaves out a portion. The table lists about 95,000 clones, roughly nine tenths of them singletons. Source: CD4+ or CD8+ T cells sorted from blood, taken in a trial of the OX40 agonist ivuxolimab. The receptors were sampled from an adult with an advanced solid tumor such as melanoma, head and neck, liver or kidney cancer.

The gene calls are TRBV5-4 and TRBJ2-3; D gene unclear. Germline CDR1 is SGHNT and CDR2 is YYREEE (reference sequence). The CDR3 loop spans 14 amino acids. Trimming pared 1 base from V and 4 bases from J, leaving 10 bases between. CDR3 in DNA: TGTGCCAGCAGCTTGAGTGAAGGGTCAGATACGCAGTATTTT. Translating it yields CASSLSEGSDTQYF.

CDR3 protein: CASSSQGKDIQYF. In DNA form, the CDR3 reads TGTGCCAGCAGTTCACAGGGTAAGGACATTCAGTACTTC. The rearrangement joins TRBV28 to TRBJ2-4; TRBD1 might be the D (6 bases). CDR1 and CDR2 (germline): MDHEN, SYDVKM. The CDR3 is made up of 13 amino acids. V lost 4 bases and J lost 8, with 12 bases in between.

The chain couples TRBV5-6 to TRBJ2-7, with TRBD2 identical over 7 bases. CDR1 and CDR2 (germline): SGHDT, YYEEEE. The V gene end was trimmed by 3 bases and the J gene end by 1 base; junction bases not matched to a gene: 1. The CDR3 is 13 amino acids. The CDR3 coding sequence is TGTGCCAGCAGCTGGGGGGGTTCCTACGAGCAGTACTTC. Translation: CASSWGGSYEQYF.

V is TRBV5-8 and J is TRBJ1-3; 7 bases align to TRBD1. CDR1 SGHTS and CDR2 YDEGEE come from the germline V gene. The junction had 13 bases not matched to a gene; V was cut back by 3 bases and J by 4 bases. The CDR3 is 17 residues long. The CDR3 DNA follows: TGTGCCAGCAGCTCGAACACAGGGACAGACCACGGAAACACCATATATTTT. Residues: CASSSNTGTDHGNTIYF.

CDR3 bases: TGTGCCAGCAGCCAACTTCAGACCACTGAAGCTTTCTTT. This codes for CASSQLQTTEAFF. The V gene is TRBV7-3, the J gene TRBJ1-1; D is ambiguous. Germline lookup yields CDR1 SGHTA and CDR2 FQGTGA. V gave up 5 bases and J gave up 4 bases, with 11 bases separating them. CDR3 length: 13 residues.

The rearrangement links TRBV4-2 to TRBJ2-7; D gene unclear. There are 11 residues in the CDR3. Trimming removed 0 bases at V and 5 bases at J, with 2 bases between. Germline CDR1 reads LGHNA; CDR2 reads YNFKEQ. CDR3: CASSQEDEQYF. The DNA for the CDR3 is TGTGCCAGCAGCCAAGAAGACGAGCAGTACTTC.

This rearrangement joins TRBV7-2 to TRBJ2-5; 7 bases fit TRBD1. V trimming: 5 bases; J trimming: 0 bases; junction bases outside the gene matches: 3. CDR1 and CDR2 from the germline V gene are SGHTA and FQGNSA. This CDR3 has 14 amino acids. This chain's CDR3 is CASSPDRYQETQYF. The CDR3, as DNA: TGTGCCAGCAGCCCGGACAGGTACCAAGAGACCCAGTACTTC. Full variable domain (missing parts from reference TRBV7-2 and TRBJ2-5): GAGVSQSPSNKVTEKGKDVELRCDPISGHTALYWYRQSLGQGLEFLIYFQGNSAPDKSGLPSDRFSAERTGGSVSTLTIQRTQQEDSAVYLCASSPDRYQETQYFGPGTRLLVL.

The chain combines TRBV7-8 with TRBJ1-2, with 9 positions matching TRBD1. V gave up 5 bases and J gave up 7 bases; unmatched junction bases: 8. Germline V lookup: CDR1 SGHVS, CDR2 FQNEAQ. CDR3 length: 14 amino acids. In DNA form, the CDR3 reads TGTGCCAGCAGCCGGGACAGGGTGGAGGGTGGCTACACCTTC. Translation gives CASSRDRVEGGYTF.

This chain links TRBV28 with TRBJ2-1, with TRBD1 as a possible D gene (5 bases). V was trimmed by 6 bases and J by 0 bases, leaving 12 bases between them. The germline V gene has CDR1 MDHEN and CDR2 SYDVKM. This CDR3 region has 15 residues. CDR3 sequence reads: CASSRTRSSYNEQFF. The CDR3 region has the DNA TGTGCCAGCAGCCGGACAAGGAGCTCCTACAATGAGCAGTTCTTC.

This chain links TRBV19 with TRBJ1-1; the D gene is possibly TRBD1 (5 bases). The CDR3 length is 14 residues. The ends were cut back, 1 base at V and 6 bases at J, with 12 bases in the middle. Germline V lookup: CDR1 LNHDA, CDR2 SQIVND (reference sequence). In nucleotides, the CDR3 is TGTGCCAGTAGTATAGTGGGGGACTCTTCTGAAGCTTTCTTT. As protein: CASSIVGDSSEAFF.